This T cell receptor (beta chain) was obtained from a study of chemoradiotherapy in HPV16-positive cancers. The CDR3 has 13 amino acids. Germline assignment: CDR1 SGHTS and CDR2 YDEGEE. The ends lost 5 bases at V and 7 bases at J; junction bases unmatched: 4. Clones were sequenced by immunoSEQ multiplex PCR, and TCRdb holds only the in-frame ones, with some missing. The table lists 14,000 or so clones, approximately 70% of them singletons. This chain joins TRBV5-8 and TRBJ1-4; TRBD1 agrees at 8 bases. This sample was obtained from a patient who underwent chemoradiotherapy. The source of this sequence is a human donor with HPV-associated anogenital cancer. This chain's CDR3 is CASRDRGSEKLFF. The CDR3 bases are TGTGCCAGCAGAGACAGGGGAAGTGAAAAACTGTTTTTT. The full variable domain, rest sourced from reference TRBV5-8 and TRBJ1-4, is EAGVTQSPTHLIKTRGQQATLRCSPISGHTSVYWYQQALGLGLQFLLWYDEGEERNRGNFPPRFSGRQFPNYSSELNVNALELEDSALYLCASRDRGSEKLFFGSGTQLSVL.